This TCR beta chain was sequenced during a study of beta chain features in type 1 diabetes. General study results and limits: In every one of the four CD4+ subsets, TCRB CDR3s were moderately but significantly shorter in Type 1 diabetes patients.

All of the isolated RNA was reverse transcribed, so expressed TCRB transcripts were sequenced. About 3.6 million reads was the average for naive, central memory and regulatory T cell samples. Generated by immunoSEQ multiplex PCR, the TCRdb table keeps only in-frame clones and is missing some. The table lists under 300,000 clones, roughly 24% of them singletons. The CDR3 totals 13 residues. V was cut by 3 bases and J by 1 base, with 6 bases left in between. CDR1 is KGHSH, CDR2 LQKENI, per germline. This clone was counted between two and nine times. Its antigen is not known. Other DNA variants within this sample encode the same CDR3.

The source of this sequence is a woman aged 25 to 45 with type 1 diabetes. Sequencing was carried out using naive CD4+ T cells from blood. The chain carries TRBV18 and TRBJ1-1, with D possibly TRBD1 on 5 matching bases. CDR3 bases: TGTGCCAGCTCACCCGGACAGAACACTGAAGCTTTCTTT. The encoded protein is CASSPGQNTEAFF.